This is a list of T cell receptor beta chains from one sample in a study of Graves' ophthalmopathy and Graves' hyperthyroidism. TCRdb recomputed calls from the multiplex PCR reads with MiXCR, one row per CDR3 protein. Here the sample spans 900,000 to 1,200,000 distinct CDR3 sequences, less than 45% being singletons. Sequenced sample: peripheral blood or thyroid tissue (not recorded which). Receptors were obtained from an adult man with Graves' hyperthyroidism. The CDR3 runs from the conserved cysteine through the conserved F or W. The order of the fields is V gene, clone size, D gene, J gene, CDR3 DNA, CDR3 protein. A D gene is named only where the DNA matches it firmly. Rows may omit the clone size; those that give it use once, few, many or a size class.

v_call: TRBV5-1
clone_size: many
d_call: TRBD2
j_call: TRBJ2-7
cdr3_nt: TGTGCCAGCAGCGCAGGACTAGCGGGACCCTACGAGCAGTACTTC
cdr3_aa: CASSAGLAGPYEQYF

v_call: TRBV29-1
clone_size: NA
d_call: NA
j_call: TRBJ1-2
cdr3_nt: TGCAGCGTTGAAATTTCGGAGGGAGTCGGCTACACCTTC
cdr3_aa: CSVEISEGVGYTF

v_call: TRBV4-1
clone_size: NA
d_call: TRBD2
j_call: TRBJ2-7
cdr3_nt: TGCGCCAGCAGCCAAGGGTCTAGCGGGGGGAACTACGAGCAGTACTTC
cdr3_aa: CASSQGSSGGNYEQYF

v_call: TRBV7-2
clone_size: NA
d_call: NA
j_call: TRBJ1-2
cdr3_nt: TGTGCCAGCAGCTTAGGGGCCAGCGTTAACTATGGCTACACCTTC
cdr3_aa: CASSLGASVNYGYTF

v_call: TRBV20-1
clone_size: many
d_call: NA
j_call: TRBJ2-7
cdr3_nt: TGCAGTGCTAGACGTTTAAGGGGTAACGAGCAGTACTTC
cdr3_aa: CSARRLRGNEQYF

v_call: TRBV6-5
clone_size: NA
d_call: NA
j_call: TRBJ1-2
cdr3_nt: TGTGCCAGCACCGGGCAGGTCGACTATGGCTACACCTTC
cdr3_aa: CASTGQVDYGYTF

v_call: TRBV10-3
clone_size: many
d_call: NA
j_call: TRBJ2-7
cdr3_nt: TGTGCCATCAGGGAACCCCTCGGGAGCTCCTACGAGCAGTACTTC
cdr3_aa: CAIREPLGSSYEQYF

v_call: TRBV7-2
clone_size: many
d_call: TRBD2
j_call: TRBJ2-7
cdr3_nt: TGTGCCAGCAGTTCTCCTAGCGGGAGGGAGGAGCAGTACTTC
cdr3_aa: CASSSPSGREEQYF

v_call: TRBV7-2
clone_size: NA
d_call: TRBD1
j_call: TRBJ1-6
cdr3_nt: TGTGCCAGCAGCCTAGCGGGACAGGGCCAATCACCCCTCCACTTT
cdr3_aa: CASSLAGQGQSPLHF

v_call: TRBV29-1
clone_size: NA
d_call: TRBD1
j_call: TRBJ2-5
cdr3_nt: TGCAGCGTTTCACAGGGGATCACGCAGCCCCAGTACTTC
cdr3_aa: CSVSQGITQPQYF

v_call: TRBV20-1
clone_size: many
d_call: NA
j_call: TRBJ2-2
cdr3_nt: TGCAGTGCTCGATGGGAAAACACCGGGGAGCTGTTTTTT
cdr3_aa: CSARWENTGELFF

v_call: TRBV6-5
clone_size: NA
d_call: NA
j_call: TRBJ2-5
cdr3_nt: TGTGCCAGCAGTGAGGCTGGTTACCAAGAGACCCAGTACTTC
cdr3_aa: CASSEAGYQETQYF

v_call: TRBV6-5
clone_size: NA
d_call: TRBD1
j_call: TRBJ1-2
cdr3_nt: TGTGCCAGCAGTTACCTGGAACAGGGGAAGAGTGGCTACACCTTC
cdr3_aa: CASSYLEQGKSGYTF

v_call: TRBV20-1
clone_size: many
d_call: NA
j_call: TRBJ1-2
cdr3_nt: TGCAGTGCGGAGGGTTCAAACTATGGCTACACCTTC
cdr3_aa: CSAEGSNYGYTF

v_call: TRBV19
clone_size: few
d_call: NA
j_call: TRBJ2-2
cdr3_nt: TGTGCCAGTAGTATAAGAATGAACACCGGGGAGCTGTTTTTT
cdr3_aa: CASSIRMNTGELFF

v_call: TRBV24-1
clone_size: many
d_call: NA
j_call: TRBJ2-7
cdr3_nt: TGTGCCACCAGTGACCCTAGCAGCTCCTACGAGCAGTACTTC
cdr3_aa: CATSDPSSSYEQYF

v_call: TRBV4-3
clone_size: many
d_call: TRBD1
j_call: TRBJ1-5
cdr3_nt: TGCGCCAGCAGCCAAGATCAGGGGGCAAAGCCCCAGCATTTT
cdr3_aa: CASSQDQGAKPQHF

v_call: TRBV5-1
clone_size: few
d_call: NA
j_call: TRBJ1-5
cdr3_nt: TGCGCCAGCAGCTTGGGTGTCGGCGCCCGGGGCAATCAGCCCCAGCATTTT
cdr3_aa: CASSLGVGARGNQPQHF

v_call: TRBV7-6
clone_size: many
d_call: NA
j_call: TRBJ2-2
cdr3_nt: TGTGCCAGCAGCCTTCGGTCTAACGGGGAGCTGTTTTTT
cdr3_aa: CASSLRSNGELFF

v_call: TRBV7-2
clone_size: many
d_call: NA
j_call: TRBJ1-6
cdr3_nt: TGTGCCAGCAGCTTAGTGTTCGAAGGAAATTCACCCCTCCACTTT
cdr3_aa: CASSLVFEGNSPLHF

v_call: TRBV9
clone_size: few
d_call: NA
j_call: TRBJ2-7
cdr3_nt: TGTGCCAGCAGCAAGGGGACGCCTCAAGGTTACTACGAGCAGTACTTC
cdr3_aa: CASSKGTPQGYYEQYF

v_call: TRBV12-3/TRBV12-4
clone_size: few
d_call: NA
j_call: TRBJ2-7
cdr3_nt: TGTGCCAGCAGTTTAAGTGGCCCCCACTACGAGCAGTACTTC
cdr3_aa: CASSLSGPHYEQYF

v_call: TRBV10-3
clone_size: many
d_call: TRBD1
j_call: TRBJ1-1
cdr3_nt: TGTGCCATCAGGAGGACAGGGGGCGAAGTGGACACTGAAGCTTTCTTT
cdr3_aa: CAIRRTGGEVDTEAFF

v_call: TRBV12-3/TRBV12-4
clone_size: few
d_call: NA
j_call: TRBJ1-3
cdr3_nt: TGTGCCAGCAGCCATCCGGGGCTCTCTGGAAACACCATATATTTT
cdr3_aa: CASSHPGLSGNTIYF

v_call: TRBV7-9
clone_size: NA
d_call: TRBD2
j_call: TRBJ2-7
cdr3_nt: TGTGCCAGCAGCTTACGGACTAGCGGGGGACCCTACGAGCAGTACTTC
cdr3_aa: CASSLRTSGGPYEQYF

v_call: TRBV29-1
clone_size: NA
d_call: NA
j_call: TRBJ2-3
cdr3_nt: TGCAGCGCCGATGAGGGAGCGAGGACAGATACGCAGTATTTT
cdr3_aa: CSADEGARTDTQYF

v_call: TRBV5-1
clone_size: NA
d_call: TRBD2
j_call: TRBJ2-1
cdr3_nt: TGCGCCAGCAAGGAGGCGGGAGGGCGCAATGAGCAGTTCTTC
cdr3_aa: CASKEAGGRNEQFF

v_call: TRBV7-9
clone_size: NA
d_call: TRBD2
j_call: TRBJ2-5
cdr3_nt: TGTGCCAGCAGCTTAGCGGGAGGGCAGCAAGAGACCCAGTACTTC
cdr3_aa: CASSLAGGQQETQYF

v_call: TRBV20-1
clone_size: many
d_call: NA
j_call: TRBJ2-5
cdr3_nt: TGCAGTGCTAGAGATCTAGTACGAGAGACCCAGTACTTC
cdr3_aa: CSARDLVRETQYF

v_call: TRBV4-3
clone_size: NA
d_call: TRBD1
j_call: TRBJ2-7
cdr3_nt: TGCGCCAGCAGCCGGACAGGGGGATGGGGCGAGCAGTACTTC
cdr3_aa: CASSRTGGWGEQYF

v_call: TRBV10-3
clone_size: NA
d_call: TRBD1
j_call: TRBJ1-2
cdr3_nt: TGTGCCATCAGTGAGAGGCAGGGGGCGAGGGGGGCGCATGGCTACACCTTC
cdr3_aa: CAISERQGARGAHGYTF

v_call: TRBV12-3/TRBV12-4
clone_size: many
d_call: NA
j_call: TRBJ2-7
cdr3_nt: TGCGCCAGCAGCTTCCTAGGACAAGGGTCCTACGAGCAGTACTTC
cdr3_aa: CASSFLGQGSYEQYF

v_call: TRBV7-8
clone_size: NA
d_call: NA
j_call: TRBJ2-7
cdr3_nt: TGTGCCAGCAGCTCCCTATGGGAGCAGTACTTC
cdr3_aa: CASSSLWEQYF

v_call: TRBV7-2
clone_size: NA
d_call: NA
j_call: TRBJ2-3
cdr3_nt: TGTGCCAGCACCAAGTTGCGGGGCACAGATACGCAGTATTTT
cdr3_aa: CASTKLRGTDTQYF

v_call: TRBV7-9
clone_size: many
d_call: NA
j_call: TRBJ2-5
cdr3_nt: TGTGCCAGCAGCTCCGTTGGAGTACAAGAGACCCAGTACTTC
cdr3_aa: CASSSVGVQETQYF

v_call: TRBV29-1
clone_size: NA
d_call: NA
j_call: TRBJ2-3
cdr3_nt: TGCAGCGTTGAACCCCAGGGAACAGATACGCAGTATTTT
cdr3_aa: CSVEPQGTDTQYF

v_call: TRBV7-9
clone_size: many
d_call: NA
j_call: TRBJ1-2
cdr3_nt: TGTGCCAGCAGTCCCGACGTCTATGGCTACACCTTC
cdr3_aa: CASSPDVYGYTF

v_call: TRBV10-3
clone_size: many
d_call: TRBD1
j_call: TRBJ2-5
cdr3_nt: TGTGCCATCAGACCCGGGACAGGGAAGTCGGAGACCCAGTACTTC
cdr3_aa: CAIRPGTGKSETQYF

v_call: TRBV20-1
clone_size: NA
d_call: NA
j_call: TRBJ2-2
cdr3_nt: TGCAGTGCCCACGAAACCGGGGAGCTGTTTTTT
cdr3_aa: CSAHETGELFF

v_call: TRBV27
clone_size: few
d_call: TRBD1
j_call: TRBJ1-4
cdr3_nt: TGTGCCAGCAGGGGGACAGGGTTTCAGTTAAGTGGTGAAAAACTGTTTTTT
cdr3_aa: CASRGTGFQLSGEKLFF

v_call: TRBV20-1
clone_size: NA
d_call: NA
j_call: TRBJ2-7
cdr3_nt: TGCAGTGCTAGAGATATAGCCGAACAGTACTTC
cdr3_aa: CSARDIAEQYF

v_call: TRBV6-1
clone_size: NA
d_call: NA
j_call: TRBJ1-3
cdr3_nt: TGTGCCACCGGGTTGGATCGTACTGGAAACACCATATATTTT
cdr3_aa: CATGLDRTGNTIYF

v_call: TRBV12-3/TRBV12-4
clone_size: many
d_call: TRBD1
j_call: TRBJ1-5
cdr3_nt: TGTGCCAGCAGGATGGGACAGAATAGCAATCAGCCCCAGCATTTT
cdr3_aa: CASRMGQNSNQPQHF

v_call: TRBV20-1
clone_size: few
d_call: TRBD1
j_call: TRBJ2-2
cdr3_nt: TGCAGTGCCCCGACGGCAGGGGGCTGGACCGGGGAGCTGTTTTTT
cdr3_aa: CSAPTAGGWTGELFF

v_call: TRBV7-3
clone_size: NA
d_call: TRBD2
j_call: TRBJ2-2
cdr3_nt: TGTGCCAGCAGCTCCAGCGGGAGGGCCTCCGGGGAGCTGTTTTTT
cdr3_aa: CASSSSGRASGELFF